Listed below are T cell receptor beta chains from one sample, sequenced in a study of control samples from healthy donors and cancer patients. Profiled with immunoSEQ multiplex PCR; TCRdb holds only in-frame clones, not every one. The data hold about 160,000 clones, with 85% to 90% observed a single time. Sequencing was performed on blood. The receptors come from a man between 25 and 39 years old in good health. The CDR3 runs from the conserved cysteine through the conserved F or W. A D gene is named only where the DNA matches it firmly. Clone size appears in some rows only: once, few, many, or a class for an expanded clone.

d_call | clone_size | j_call | v_call | cdr3_nt | cdr3_aa
. | . | TRBJ2-7 | TRBV2 | TGTGCCAGCAGCCCCGCTAGCTCCTACGAGCAGTACTTC | CASSPASSYEQYF
. | . | TRBJ1-1 | TRBV5-1 | TGCGCCAGCAGCTTGGTAGGGTCGGTGTGGGCTTTCTTT | CASSLVGSVWAFF
. | once | TRBJ1-3 | TRBV11-2 | TGTGCCAGCAGCACACGGACGGAAGGAAACACCATATATTTT | CASSTRTEGNTIYF
. | . | TRBJ1-1 | TRBV6-5 | TGTGCCAGCAAAGAAGTCCCGAGGACTGAAGCTTTCTTT | CASKEVPRTEAFF
TRBD1 | once | TRBJ1-2 | TRBV3-1/TRBV3-2 | TGTGCCAGCAGCCAAGGGACAGGGGGTTACTATGGCTACACCTTC | CASSQGTGGYYGYTF
TRBD2 | . | TRBJ2-3 | TRBV5-5 | TGTGCCAGCAGCTTGGAAGCGGGGGTGAGCACAGATACGCAGTATTTT | CASSLEAGVSTDTQYF
. | . | TRBJ1-2 | TRBV7-9 | TGTGCCAGCAGCTCTACGGGGGAAGCTAACTATGGCTACACCTTC | CASSSTGEANYGYTF
. | . | TRBJ1-1 | TRBV5-1 | TGCGCCAGCAGCGACCCGTCTGGGGGAAGGGGGGTAGCTTTCTTT | CASSDPSGGRGVAFF
. | . | TRBJ2-7 | TRBV5-1 | TGCGCCAGCAGCTTGAATATACTGGCCTACGAGCAGTACTTC | CASSLNILAYEQYF
. | . | TRBJ1-2 | TRBV2 | TGTGCCAGCAGTGAAACTCTTCGGGGCTATGGCTACACCTTC | CASSETLRGYGYTF
TRBD1 | few | TRBJ1-2 | TRBV6-1 | TGTGCCAGCAGTGAATCTTGGACAGGGATCTATGGCTACACCTTC | CASSESWTGIYGYTF
. | . | TRBJ2-7 | TRBV28 | TGTGCCAGCAGTATCCGGGACAAGGTTGACTTC | CASSIRDKVDF
. | . | TRBJ1-2 | TRBV7-9 | TGTGCCAGCAGCTCCCTCCCGGGACAACGAGTTTATGGCTACACCTTC | CASSSLPGQRVYGYTF
. | . | TRBJ2-7 | TRBV5-5 | TGTGCCAGCAGCTTGAGCACAGGGCATGGGCAGTACTTC | CASSLSTGHGQYF
. | few | TRBJ1-5 | TRBV19 | TGTGCCAGTAGTCCGGACCGGGTTTATTCGCCCCAGCATTTT | CASSPDRVYSPQHF
. | . | TRBJ1-1 | TRBV18 | TGTGCCAGCTCACCATGGGAGGACGAAGCTTTCTTT | CASSPWEDEAFF
TRBD1 | . | TRBJ2-7 | TRBV5-6 | TGTGCCAGCAGCGGAGCGGGACAGGGAAGTAGGGACGAGCAGTACTTC | CASSGAGQGSRDEQYF